These 13 T cell receptor beta chains were sequenced from one sample in a study of blood T cell repertoires in COVID-19. Produced via immunoSEQ multiplex PCR; TCRdb's table is partial and in-frame only. The data contain 110,000 to 150,000 clones, under 85% of them seen just once; the ten biggest clones take up over 8.5%. Sequenced input: peripheral blood. The receptors stem from a man aged 45-60 years with active or convalescent COVID-19.

The chain joins TRBV7-3 to TRBJ1-2; no clear D gene. CDR3 size: 12 residues. Germline lookup yields CDR1 SGHTA and CDR2 FQGTGA. The V end lost 5 bases, the J end lost 7 bases, and 11 bases lay between the germline ends. CDR3 loop: CASSPDTIGYTF. Written as DNA, the CDR3 is TGTGCCAGCAGCCCCGACACCATTGGCTACACCTTC.

This chain links TRBV27 with TRBJ1-2, with a weak D call TRBD1 (5 bases). The length of the CDR3 is 14 residues. Trimming shortened V by 0 bases and J by 7 bases, and 12 bases separated the two germline ends. In germline, CDR1 is MNHEY, CDR2 SMNVEV (reference sequence). The DNA for the CDR3 is TGTGCCAGCAGTTTATCCGGGGGGTTTGGTGGCTACACCTTC. This codes for CASSLSGGFGGYTF.

The chain joins TRBV28 to TRBJ1-5, with 8 nucleotides matching TRBD1. The CDR3 spans 15 residues. Germline V gives CDR1 MDHEN, CDR2 SYDVKM. V was pared by 4 bases and J by 2 bases, with 4 bases of the junction left unmatched. For the CDR3, the DNA is TGTGCCAGCAGTTCCCTGGACAGGGGCAATCAGCCCCAGCATTTT. Protein: CASSSLDRGNQPQHF. The variable domain in full, with the rest retrieved from reference TRBV28 and TRBJ1-5, is DVKVTQSSRYLVKRTGEKVFLECVQDMDHENMFWYRQDPGLGLRLIYFSYDVKMKEKGDIPEGYSVSREKKERFSLILESASTNQTSMYLCASSSLDRGNQPQHFGDGTRLSIL.

This clone was seen a single time. V gene TRBV19 combines with J gene TRBJ2-5, with 12 positions matching TRBD2. V lost 2 bases and J lost 3; bases outside the gene matches: 10. CDR1 is LNHDA and CDR2 is SQIVND in the germline V gene (reference sequence). The CDR3 runs to 18 residues. CDR3 in amino acids: CASSIYLAGGPLEETQYF. In nucleotides, the CDR3 is TGTGCCAGTAGTATATATCTAGCGGGAGGGCCATTAGAAGAGACCCAGTACTTC.

The CDR3 here is CASSPGGSNQPQHF. In DNA, the CDR3 is TGTGCCAGCAGCCCAGGGGGGAGCAATCAGCCCCAGCATTTT. The rearrangement uses TRBV5-4 and TRBJ1-5; TRBD1 matches 7 bases. The CDR3 consists of 14 residues. Germline assignment: CDR1 SGHNT and CDR2 YYREEE (reference sequence). Germline trimming cut 4 bases from V and 1 base from J; bases unmatched to any gene: 2.

The genes are TRBV6-5 and TRBJ1-5; 10 bases align to TRBD1. Germline-derived CDR1 and CDR2 are MNHEY and SVGAGI. This CDR3 has 16 residues. V shed 0 bases and J 6 bases; nucleotides not matched to a gene: 5. CDR3 DNA sequence: TGTGCCAGCAGTTACTCAGGGACAGGGGCGGGTCAGCCCCAGCATTTT. Its translation: CASSYSGTGAGQPQHF.

This chain connects TRBV7-2 to TRBJ2-7, with 7 bases fitting TRBD1. With 4 bases clipped from V and 3 bases from J, the junction kept 6 bases outside the gene matches. The germline V gene encodes CDR1 SGHTA and CDR2 FQGNSA. The CDR3 runs to 14 residues. Here the CDR3 DNA reads TGTGCCAGCAGCTACTGGACAGGTAGCTACGAGCAGTACTTC. Translating it yields CASSYWTGSYEQYF.

CDR3 loop: CAITPGQGATGELFF. For the CDR3, the DNA is TGTGCCATCACCCCGGGACAGGGGGCCACCGGGGAGCTGTTTTTT. The chain recombines TRBV10-3 with TRBJ2-2; 12 positions match TRBD1. CDR3 size: 15 residues. Trimming cost V 7 bases and J 4 bases; bases outside gene matches: 4. Germline-derived CDR1 and CDR2 are ENHRY and SYGVKD.

This clone was counted a single time. CDR3 loop: CASSGGHKTNYGYTF. CDR3 coding DNA: TGTGCCAGCAGCGGGGGACACAAAACGAACTATGGCTACACCTTC. This rearrangement joins TRBV9 to TRBJ1-2, with D tentatively TRBD1 (6 bases). The CDR3 length is 15 residues. Trimming took 3 bases from V and 2 from J, leaving 14 bases between them. Germline-derived CDR1 and CDR2 are SGDLS and YYNGEE.

The rearrangement links TRBV2 to TRBJ2-2; D is possibly TRBD2 (5 bases). V dropped 3 bases and J dropped 1 base, with 12 bases sitting between them. This CDR3 has 16 amino acids. The V gene's germline CDR1 is SNHLY and CDR2 FYNNEI. CDR3 DNA sequence: TGTGCCAGCAGTGAGGTCGGGCGGGTGAACACCGGGGAGCTGTTTTTT. Its translation is CASSEVGRVNTGELFF.

The rearrangement joins TRBV11-3 to TRBJ2-3; possible D gene TRBD2, 5 bases. From germline, CDR1 is SGHNT and CDR2 YENEEA. V was cut by 3 bases and J by 2 bases, with 12 bases left in between. The CDR3 is 15 amino acids. DNA for the CDR3: TGTGCCAGCAGCTTTGGACGGGGTTACACAGATACGCAGTATTTT. Protein: CASSFGRGYTDTQYF.

This clone was seen a few times. The chain couples TRBV10-3 to TRBJ1-2, with D perhaps matching TRBD1 (6 bases). V was trimmed by 6 bases and J by 1 base, leaving 15 bases between them. The CDR3 spans 15 residues. The germline V gene encodes CDR1 ENHRY and CDR2 SYGVKD. CDR3 region: CAISGGQGRNYGYTF. The CDR3 DNA sequence: TGTGCCATCAGCGGGGGGCAGGGTCGTAACTATGGCTACACCTTC.

This chain connects TRBV5-6 to TRBJ2-3; the D gene is possibly TRBD2 (5 bases). Germline V lookup: CDR1 SGHDT, CDR2 YYEEEE. This CDR3 is 14 amino acids long. Trimming pared 4 bases from V and 3 bases from J, leaving 12 bases between. In DNA, the CDR3 is TGTGCCAGCAGCCTCCCGAGGAGGACAGATACGCAGTATTTT. This sequence encodes CASSLPRRTDTQYF.